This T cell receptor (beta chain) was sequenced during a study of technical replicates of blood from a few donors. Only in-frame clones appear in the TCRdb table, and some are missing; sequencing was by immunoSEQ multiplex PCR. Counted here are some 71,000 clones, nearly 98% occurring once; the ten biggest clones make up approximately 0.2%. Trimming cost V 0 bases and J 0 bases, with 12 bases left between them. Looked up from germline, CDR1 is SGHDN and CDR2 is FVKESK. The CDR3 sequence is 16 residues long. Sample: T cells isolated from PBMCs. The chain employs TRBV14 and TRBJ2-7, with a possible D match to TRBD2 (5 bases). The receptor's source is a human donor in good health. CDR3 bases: TGTGCCAGCAGCCAAGATACCGGGATCCTCTCCTACGAGCAGTACTTC. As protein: CASSQDTGILSYEQYF.